This T cell receptor (beta chain) was sequenced for a study of blood T cell repertoires in COVID-19. Study-wide background: PBMCs, B-cell-depleted T cells, or T cells provided the cDNA or gDNA that made up the material.

Germline-derived CDR1 and CDR2 are LNHDA and SQIVND (reference sequence). The CDR3 extends over 12 amino acids. V was trimmed by 3 bases and J by 4 bases, leaving 7 bases between them. Here immunoSEQ multiplex PCR was the method, and the copy in TCRdb shows in-frame clones only, minus some. The sample consists of 60,000 or so clones, 80% to 90% of them appearing once. The sequencing sample was made of peripheral blood. The TCR sequence derives from a man aged 55-75 years with acute or convalescent COVID-19. The chain joins TRBV19 to TRBJ2-7; D might be TRBD2 (5 bases). CDR3 coding DNA: TGTGCCAGTAGTATGGGCGGGTACGAGCAGTACTTC. This translates into CASSMGGYEQYF.